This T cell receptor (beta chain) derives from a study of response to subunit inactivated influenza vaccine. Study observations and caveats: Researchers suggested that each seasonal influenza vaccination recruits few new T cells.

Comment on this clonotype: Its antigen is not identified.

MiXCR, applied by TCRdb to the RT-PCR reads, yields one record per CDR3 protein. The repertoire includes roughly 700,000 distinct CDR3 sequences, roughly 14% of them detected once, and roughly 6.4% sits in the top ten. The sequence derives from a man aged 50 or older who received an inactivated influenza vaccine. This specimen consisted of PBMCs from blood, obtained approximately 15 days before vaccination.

CDR3 amino acids: CSARAGNRALTGELFF. Written as DNA, the CDR3 is TGCAGTGCTAGGGCAGGAAACAGAGCTCTCACCGGGGAGCTGTTTTTT. V is TRBV20-1 and J is TRBJ2-2; D is unresolved. This CDR3 is built from 16 residues. The germline V and J ends were trimmed by 3 bases and 4 bases, with 18 bases remaining between them. CDR1 and CDR2 from the germline V gene are DFQATT and SNEGSKA (reference sequence).